These T cell receptor beta chains were read from a single sample in a study of human T cells and chemical hapten exposure. TCRdb redid the calling of the RACE reads with MiXCR, one entry per CDR3 protein. The sample consists of roughly 380,000 distinct CDR3 sequences, 4.5% to 5.5% of them appearing once. The sample here was whole blood, taken in connection with sensitization to the hapten diphenylcyclopropenone (DPC). The receptors were gathered from a woman in her 50s with alopecia areata. Some clones in this sample may be carry-over from other donors' samples. The CDR3 runs from the conserved cysteine through the conserved F or W. Each record gives: V gene, clone size, J gene, CDR3 protein. Size is stated for part of the rows, as once, few or many counts, or as a class when the clone is expanded.

>TRBV18|many|TRBJ2-3
CASSPILAGGGTDTQYF
>TRBV12-3/TRBV12-4|few|TRBJ2-4
CASEQGPKNIQYF
>TRBV6-5|many|TRBJ2-5
CASSDPQGQETQYF
>TRBV27|few|TRBJ1-1
CASSLRRVNTEAFF
>TRBV20-1|many|TRBJ2-7
CSAGLQYF
>TRBV12-3/TRBV12-4|-|TRBJ1-1
CASSLIGGGNTEAFF
>TRBV12-3/TRBV12-4|many|TRBJ2-4
CASSLAGTLAKNIQYF
>TRBV27|many|TRBJ2-1
CASHSGFSSYNEQFF
>TRBV19|many|TRBJ2-2
CASRGRQGNTGELFF
>TRBV7-8|-|TRBJ1-4
CASSLRTGLNEKLFF
>TRBV6-5|few|TRBJ1-3
CASSWGPPLISSGNTIYF
>TRBV20-1|-|TRBJ1-5
CSALYMTGLRQPQHF
>TRBV27|few|TRBJ1-1
CASSTPTGGAFF
>TRBV7-9|many|TRBJ1-2
CASSSTRGNYGYTF
>TRBV6-1|-|TRBJ1-1
CASSADSPNTEAFF
>TRBV27|-|TRBJ2-5
CASSLGGGLAQETQYF
>TRBV12-3/TRBV12-4|few|TRBJ1-2
CASSLGRQPSYGYTF